These 8 T cell receptor beta chains originate from one sample sequenced in a study of post-analysis software for immune sequencing data. Study conclusions and caveats: About five TRBV segments were more frequent in patients than controls; TRBV5-6, TRBV5-1 and TRBV20-1 belonged to this group.

Their cognate antigens are unknown. Libraries were made from TCR beta cDNA, and they carried unique molecular identifiers. Using its own MiXCR run on the PCR reads, TCRdb lists one record per CDR3 protein. The sample consists of hundreds of thousands of distinct CDR3 sequences, roughly 30% of them appearing once. The sequencing input was blood. These receptors all come from a girl aged 5 to 17 with multiple sclerosis.

The J gene is TRBJ2-2, the V gene TRBV7-8; tentatively, D is TRBD2 (7 bases). Germline V lookup: CDR1 SGHVS, CDR2 FQNEAQ. Trimming left V 2 bases short and J 4 bases short, with 14 bases between. The CDR3 consists of 16 residues. The CDR3 region is CASSLPPAGATGELFF. DNA for the CDR3: TGTGCCAGCAGCTTACCGCCCGCGGGGGCCACCGGGGAGCTGTTTTTT.

A word on this clonotype: Sequence at one end of the junction differs from germline and may be a read error. The rearrangement joins TRBV29-1 to TRBJ1-1, with unresolved D. In germline, CDR1 is SQVTM, CDR2 ANQGSEA. This CDR3 is 14 amino acids long. CDR3 region: CSVANRLGNTEVFF. CDR3 sequence (DNA): TGCAGCGTGGCAAATAGGTTGGGGAACACTGAAGTTTTCTTT.

With respect to this clonotype: One end of the junction fails to match germline, which may point to a read error. The chain links TRBV4-1 to TRBJ2-1; 8 nucleotides agree with TRBD2. CDR3 length equals 17 residues. Germline V gene data show CDR1 as MGHRA and CDR2 as YSYEKL. The CDR3 DNA is TGTGCCAGCAGCCAAGCAGTAGCAAGCGGGGGTGAGAATGAGCAGTTCTTC. As protein: CASSQAVASGGENEQFF.

V gene TRBV7-9 combines with J gene TRBJ2-1; 9 bases agree with TRBD2. The germline CDR1 and CDR2 sequences are SEHNR and FQNEAQ (reference sequence). This CDR3 has 16 residues. Unmatched junction bases numbered 7, after V lost 1 base and J lost 6 bases. DNA for the CDR3: TGTGCCAGCAGCTTAGGCCCAGCGGGGGGAATCAATGAGCAGTTCTTC. Translating it yields CASSLGPAGGINEQFF.

This chain links TRBV11-2 with TRBJ2-4, with D uncertain. The J call may be in error: the DNA end matches TRBJ2-5 better. In germline, CDR1 is SGHAT, CDR2 FQNNGV. The CDR3 is 13 amino acids. Here the CDR3 DNA reads TGTGCCAGCAGCGGCTCGAATGTGGAGACCCAGTACTTC. It yields the protein CASSGSNVETQYF.

This clonotype was seen only a few times. This chain links TRBV29-1 with TRBJ2-7; TRBD2 matches 10 bases. The length of the CDR3 is 13 residues. The V segment lost 5 bases and the J segment 3 bases; nucleotides outside the gene matches: 4. Per the germline V gene, CDR1 is SQVTM and CDR2 is ANQGSEA. CDR3 protein: CSVILAGIYEQYF. The DNA of the CDR3 is TGCAGCGTTATACTAGCGGGAATCTACGAGCAGTACTTC.

This sequence joins TRBV27 and TRBJ2-3; tentative D call: TRBD2 (6 bases). The CDR3 covers 17 residues. CDR1 and CDR2 from the germline V gene are MNHEY and SMNVEV (reference sequence). Between the trimmed V and J ends, which lost 6 bases and 0 bases, there was a span of 19 bases. CDR3 sequence (DNA): TGTGCCAGCAGCCTGCTGGGGGGAGTTACTAGCACAGATACGCAGTATTTT. Its translation is CASSLLGGVTSTDTQYF.

This clonotype was counted only a few times. This sequence joins TRBV27 and TRBJ2-1; TRBD1 matches 8 bases. The CDR3 totals 14 residues. V shed 3 bases, J shed 7 bases, and the junction held 5 bases outside the gene matches. CDR1 MNHEY and CDR2 SMNVEV come from the germline V gene (reference sequence). CDR3 sequence (DNA): TGTGCCAGCAGTTTCCAGGGGGCGCGGAATGAGCAGTTCTTC. Amino acids: CASSFQGARNEQFF.